This TCR beta chain was sequenced for a study of CD8+ T cells in alopecia areata. Across the whole study: Treated patients took oral tofacitinib at 5 to 10 mg twice daily. Affected scalp percentage gauged treated patients' severity. Overall study results and limits: In scalp and blood, many expanded lesional clones persisted during tofacitinib. Normal scalp had lower clonality than lesional scalp, with alopecia totalis/universalis lesions showing this most strongly.

Described treatment: oral pan-JAK inhibitor, 5-10 mg twice daily. The CDR3 is 15 amino acids. V trimming: 0 bases; J trimming: 5 bases; junction bases outside the gene matches: 7. The germline CDR1 and CDR2 sequences are SQVTM and ANQGSEA. Note on this clone: Antigen: not known.

Extracted from the samples, RNA was reverse transcribed into cDNA to serve as the sequencing template. This table comes from immunoSEQ multiplex PCR, and its TCRdb copy is limited to in-frame clones, with some not included. Seen here are 90,000 to 100,000 clones, roughly 64% observed once, and the top ten hold 15%. The TCR was taken from a human donor with alopecia areata. This chain connects TRBV29-1 to TRBJ1-2, with 9 positions matching TRBD1. The sequenced sample was CD8+ T cells sorted from blood, obtained at week 4, from a patient treated with tofacitinib. The CDR3 DNA follows: TGCAGCGTTGAAGAGTCCCGAGACAGGGGGTATGGCTACACCTTC. This translates into CSVEESRDRGYGYTF.